This note documents a single T cell receptor (beta chain) sequence. The sample is drawn from a study of tumor-infiltrating lymphocytes in oesophageal squamous cell carcinoma. One entry per CDR3 protein results from TCRdb running MiXCR on the PCR reads. The table has over 10,000 distinct CDR3 sequences, roughly 60% seen once; the top ten hold 32%. Trimming removed 7 bases at V and 0 bases at J, with 14 bases between. This CDR3 region has 15 residues. Per the germline V gene, CDR1 is SGHTA and CDR2 is FQGNSA. Sequenced: esophageal tumor tissue. This TCR derives from a female donor with esophageal squamous cell carcinoma. V gene TRBV7-2 combines with J gene TRBJ2-3; D unclear. CDR3 sequence (DNA): TGTGCCAGCATCCCCTTGGGAAGGAGCACAGATACGCAGTATTTT. This encodes CASIPLGRSTDTQYF. Together with reference TRBV7-2 and TRBJ2-3, the CDR3 gives the full variable domain: GAGVSQSPSNKVTEKGKDVELRCDPISGHTALYWYRQSLGQGLEFLIYFQGNSAPDKSGLPSDRFSAERTGGSVSTLTIQRTQQEDSAVYLCASIPLGRSTDTQYFGPGTRLTVL.